One T cell receptor beta chain is described in this entry. This sample was included in a study of blood T cell repertoires in COVID-19. Overall study context: There were acute and convalescent COVID-19 samples, and they came from the United States, Italy and Spain.

Between the trimmed V and J ends, which lost 3 bases and 5 bases, there was a span of 8 bases. This CDR3 spans 13 amino acids. Germline CDR1 is KGHSH and CDR2 is LQKENI. Per the authors' pipeline: The authors estimated nucleated cell counts from reference gene primer amplification. Clones were sequenced by immunoSEQ multiplex PCR, and TCRdb holds only the in-frame ones, with some missing. V, J and clone size reflect that table, while D and trimming were determined from the DNA. The table has 150,000 to 200,000 clones, 75% to 90% seen once. The chain combines TRBV18 with TRBJ2-1, with a possible D match to TRBD2 (6 bases). This receptor was obtained from a human donor with acute or convalescent COVID-19. The donor label of this sample is uncertain. The sequencing input was peripheral blood. The CDR3 bases are TGTGCCAGCTCACCGGGACTTAACAATGAGCAGTTCTTC. It yields the protein CASSPGLNNEQFF.